This T cell receptor beta chain originates from a study of blood T cell repertoires in COVID-19. The data were produced by immunoSEQ multiplex PCR, yet TCRdb's version contains in-frame clones alone and is incomplete. The sample yields some 260,000 clones, 86% seen once. Clinical histories supplied by participants themselves formed the basis of cohort assignment. V lost 6 bases to trimming and J lost 2 bases, with 10 bases between them. The CDR3 has 13 amino acids. Per the germline V gene, CDR1 is ENHRY and CDR2 is SYGVKD. The J gene is TRBJ1-2, the V gene TRBV10-3; D not resolved. Sequencing was performed on PBMCs or T cells enriched from blood (not recorded which). The sequence derives from a man in his forties who had recovered from COVID-19. CDR3 in amino acids: CAISPGSNYGYTF. CDR3 DNA: TGTGCCATCAGCCCCGGGTCAAACTATGGCTACACCTTC.